This entry concerns a single T cell receptor beta chain. The sample is drawn from a study of human T cells and chemical hapten exposure. TCRdb re-called the RACE reads through MiXCR, storing one row per CDR3 protein. Among under 95,000 distinct CDR3 sequences listed, about 8.6% were seen once. CDR1 is SGDLS and CDR2 is YYNGEE in the germline V gene. Trimming pared 4 bases from V and 1 base from J, leaving 14 bases between. The CDR3 is 16 amino acids. Time point described: healthy volunteer bleed at 2 weeks. Unseparated into fractions, whole blood served as the source from which total RNA was extracted.

This sequence was found in a female donor in good health. Some clones in this sample may be carry-over from other donors' samples. Sequencing used whole blood. This rearrangement joins TRBV9 to TRBJ2-2; possible D gene TRBD2, 5 bases. This chain's CDR3 is CASSTRGSVNTGELFF. The CDR3 coding sequence is TGTGCCAGCAGCACCCGGGGTAGCGTGAACACCGGGGAGCTGTTTTTT.